This TCR beta chain was identified in a study of cytomegalovirus exposure and HLA in healthy donors. This CDR3 region has 13 residues. V lost 0 bases to trimming and J lost 5 bases, with 10 bases between them. Germline V gene lookup returns CDR1 GTSNPN and CDR2 SVGIG (reference sequence). The PCR had 60 Vbeta and 13 Jbeta primers. Some clones are missing from TCRdb's copy, which holds only in-frame ones; the method was immunoSEQ multiplex PCR. Recorded for this sample: tens of thousands of clones. A word on this clone: Antigen: not known.

General observations from the study: With later analysis, a missense DCLRE1C variant became linked to TCR beta V- and J-gene trimming.

This chain joins TRBV30 and TRBJ1-1; possibly TRBD1 for D (6 bases). The sequence was collected from a man between 50 and 59 years old in good health and CMV-seropositive. The sample comprised PBMCs. The CDR3 loop reads CAWSVGGRTEAFF. CDR3 coding DNA: TGTGCCTGGAGTGTAGGGGGTAGGACTGAAGCTTTCTTT.